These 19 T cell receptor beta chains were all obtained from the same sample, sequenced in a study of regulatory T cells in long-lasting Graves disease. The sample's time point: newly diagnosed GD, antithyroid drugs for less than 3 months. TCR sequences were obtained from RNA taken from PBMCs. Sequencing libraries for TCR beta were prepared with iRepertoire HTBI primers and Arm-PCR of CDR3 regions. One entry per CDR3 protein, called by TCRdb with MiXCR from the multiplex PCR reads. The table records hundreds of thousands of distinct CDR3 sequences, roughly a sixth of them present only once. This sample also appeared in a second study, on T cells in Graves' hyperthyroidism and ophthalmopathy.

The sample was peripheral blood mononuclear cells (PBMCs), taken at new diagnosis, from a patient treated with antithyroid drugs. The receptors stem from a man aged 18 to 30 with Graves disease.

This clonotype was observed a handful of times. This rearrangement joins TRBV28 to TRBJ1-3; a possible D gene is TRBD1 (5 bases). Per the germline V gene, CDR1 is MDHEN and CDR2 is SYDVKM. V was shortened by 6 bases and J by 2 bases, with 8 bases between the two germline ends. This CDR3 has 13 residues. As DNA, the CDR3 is TGTGCCAGCAGGGAAGGGGCTGGAAACACCATATATTTT. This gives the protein CASREGAGNTIYF.

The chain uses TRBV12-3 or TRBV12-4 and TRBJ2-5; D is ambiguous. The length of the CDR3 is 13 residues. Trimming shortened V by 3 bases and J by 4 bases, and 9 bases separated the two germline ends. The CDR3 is CASSFNLIETQYF. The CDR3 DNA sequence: TGTGCCAGCAGTTTTAACCTCATAGAGACCCAGTACTTC.

The CDR3: CASSAGQAALTGELFF. The CDR3 DNA reads as TGTGCCAGCAGTGCCGGACAGGCCGCGTTGACCGGGGAGCTGTTTTTT. The chain employs TRBV28 and TRBJ2-2, with 7 nucleotides matching TRBD1. The CDR3 runs 16 residues. Germline CDR1 MDHEN, CDR2 SYDVKM. The V and J ends lost 5 bases and 5 bases, in that order; junction bases with no gene match: 11.

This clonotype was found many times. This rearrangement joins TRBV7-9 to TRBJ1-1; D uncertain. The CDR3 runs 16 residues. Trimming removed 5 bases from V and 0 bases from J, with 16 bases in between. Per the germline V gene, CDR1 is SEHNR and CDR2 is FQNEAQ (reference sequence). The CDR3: CASSLSRHVMNTEAFF. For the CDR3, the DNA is TGTGCCAGCAGCCTGAGCAGACATGTGATGAACACTGAAGCTTTCTTT.

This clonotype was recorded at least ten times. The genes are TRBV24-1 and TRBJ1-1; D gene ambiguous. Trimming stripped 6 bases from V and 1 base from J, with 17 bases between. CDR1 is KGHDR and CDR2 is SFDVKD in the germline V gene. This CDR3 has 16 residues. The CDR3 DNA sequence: TGTGCCACCAGTCACCCAGAGCAAACCCAGAACACTGAAGCTTTCTTT. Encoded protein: CATSHPEQTQNTEAFF.

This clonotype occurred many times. CDR3 amino acids: CASSSPPLAGGATQYF. In nucleotides, the CDR3 is TGTGCCAGCAGTTCCCCCCCCCTAGCGGGAGGGGCGACGCAGTATTTT. The rearrangement joins TRBV12-3 or TRBV12-4 to TRBJ2-3, with TRBD2 matching over 12 bases. The CDR3 is 16 amino acids. V shed 4 bases and J 9 bases; nucleotides not matched to a gene: 11.

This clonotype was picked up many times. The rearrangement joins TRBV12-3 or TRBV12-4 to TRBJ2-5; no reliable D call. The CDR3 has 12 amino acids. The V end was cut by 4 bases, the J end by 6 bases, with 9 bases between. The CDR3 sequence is CASSWTEKTQYF. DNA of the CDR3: TGTGCCAGCAGTTGGACGGAAAAGACCCAGTACTTC.

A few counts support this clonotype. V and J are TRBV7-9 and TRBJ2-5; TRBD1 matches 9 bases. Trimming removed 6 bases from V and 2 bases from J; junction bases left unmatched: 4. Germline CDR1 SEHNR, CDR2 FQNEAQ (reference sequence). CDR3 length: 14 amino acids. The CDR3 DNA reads TGTGCCAGCAGTACGGACAGGGGACAAGAGACCCAGTACTTC. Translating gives CASSTDRGQETQYF.

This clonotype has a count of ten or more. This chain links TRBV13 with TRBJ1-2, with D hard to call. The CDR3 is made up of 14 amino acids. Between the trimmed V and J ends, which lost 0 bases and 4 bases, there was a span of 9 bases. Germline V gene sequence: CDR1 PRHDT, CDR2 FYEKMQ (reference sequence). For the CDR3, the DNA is TGTGCCAGCAGCTTAGGTTCTGCAACCTATGGCTACACCTTC. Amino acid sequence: CASSLGSATYGYTF.

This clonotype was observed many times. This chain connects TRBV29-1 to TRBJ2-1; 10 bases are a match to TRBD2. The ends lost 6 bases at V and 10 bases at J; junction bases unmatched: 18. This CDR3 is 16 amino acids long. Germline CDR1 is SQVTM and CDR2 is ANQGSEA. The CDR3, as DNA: TGCAGCGTCGAATCCGTAGGGCTAGCGGGAGCCGGGGAGCAGTTCTTC. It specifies CSVESVGLAGAGEQFF.

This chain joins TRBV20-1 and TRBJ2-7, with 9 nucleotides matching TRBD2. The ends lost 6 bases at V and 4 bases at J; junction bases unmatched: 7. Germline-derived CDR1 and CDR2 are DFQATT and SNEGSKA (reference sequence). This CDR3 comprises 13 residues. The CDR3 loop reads CSAQSGGTYEQYF. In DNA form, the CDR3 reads TGCAGTGCACAAAGCGGGGGGACTTACGAGCAGTACTTC.

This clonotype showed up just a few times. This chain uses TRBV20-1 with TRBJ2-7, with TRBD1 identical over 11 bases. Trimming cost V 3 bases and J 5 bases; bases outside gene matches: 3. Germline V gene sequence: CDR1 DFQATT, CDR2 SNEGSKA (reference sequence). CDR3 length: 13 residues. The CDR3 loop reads CSASRTGGDEQYF. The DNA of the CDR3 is TGCAGTGCTAGTCGGACAGGGGGCGACGAGCAGTACTTC.

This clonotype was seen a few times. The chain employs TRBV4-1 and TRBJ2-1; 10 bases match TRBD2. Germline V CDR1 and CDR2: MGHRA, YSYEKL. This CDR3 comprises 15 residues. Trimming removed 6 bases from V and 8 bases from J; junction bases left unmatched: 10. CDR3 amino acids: CASRTGTSAHDEQFF. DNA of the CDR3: TGCGCCAGCAGAACCGGGACTAGCGCCCACGATGAGCAGTTCTTC.

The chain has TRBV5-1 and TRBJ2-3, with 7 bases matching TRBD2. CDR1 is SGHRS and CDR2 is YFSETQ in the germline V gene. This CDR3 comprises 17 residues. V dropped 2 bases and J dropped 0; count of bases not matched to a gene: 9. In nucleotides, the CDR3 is TGCGCCAGCAGCTTAGGGACTGGCGGGAGAAGCACAGATACGCAGTATTTT. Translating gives CASSLGTGGRSTDTQYF.

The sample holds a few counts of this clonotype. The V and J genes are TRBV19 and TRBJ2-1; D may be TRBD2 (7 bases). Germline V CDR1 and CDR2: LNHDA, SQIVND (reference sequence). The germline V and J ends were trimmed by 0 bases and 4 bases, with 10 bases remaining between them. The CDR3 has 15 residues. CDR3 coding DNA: TGTGCCAGTAGTATAGACAGGGGACTATACAATGAGCAGTTCTTC. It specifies CASSIDRGLYNEQFF.

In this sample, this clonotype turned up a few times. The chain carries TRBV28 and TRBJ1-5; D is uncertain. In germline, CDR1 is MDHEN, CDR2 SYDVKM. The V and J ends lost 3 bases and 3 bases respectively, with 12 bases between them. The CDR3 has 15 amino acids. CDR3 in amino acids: CASSLRPQNNQPQHF. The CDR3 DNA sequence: TGTGCCAGCAGTTTGAGGCCACAAAACAATCAGCCCCAGCATTTT.

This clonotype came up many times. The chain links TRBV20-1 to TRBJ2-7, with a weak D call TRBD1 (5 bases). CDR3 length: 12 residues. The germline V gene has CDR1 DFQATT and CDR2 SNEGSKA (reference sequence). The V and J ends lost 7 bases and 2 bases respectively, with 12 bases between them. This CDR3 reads CSVQGTAYEQYF. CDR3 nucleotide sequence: TGCAGTGTCCAGGGCACGGCCTACGAGCAGTACTTC.

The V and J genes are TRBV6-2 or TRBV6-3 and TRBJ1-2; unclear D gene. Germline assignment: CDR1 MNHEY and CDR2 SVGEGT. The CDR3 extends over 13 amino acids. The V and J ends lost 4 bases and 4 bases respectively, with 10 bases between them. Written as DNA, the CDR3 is TGTGCCAGCAGTTTCACAGCTACCTATGGCTACACCTTC. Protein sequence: CASSFTATYGYTF.

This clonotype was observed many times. The CDR3 nucleotides read TGTGCCAGCAGGAAGCTAGCGGAAAAGACCTACAATGAGCAGTTCTTC. Residues: CASRKLAEKTYNEQFF. The J gene is TRBJ2-1, the V gene TRBV2; 7 bases are shared with TRBD2. From germline, CDR1 is SNHLY and CDR2 FYNNEI. This CDR3 is 16 amino acids long. V lost 6 bases to trimming and J lost 2 bases; unmatched junction nucleotides: 10.